This T cell receptor beta chain was captured in a study of Tregs in tolerant kidney transplant recipients. TCRdb's table, derived via immunoSEQ multiplex PCR, lists solely in-frame clones and lacks some. The sample shows tens of thousands of clones, 91% of them seen only once. A word on this clone: The antigen is not known.

CDR3 length: 14 residues. The trim removed 4 bases at V and 5 bases at J, leaving 5 bases unmatched. Germline V gene data show CDR1 as SGHRS and CDR2 as YFSETQ. The nonmyeloablative bone marrow transplants came from related graft donors, with transient mixed chimerism. Findings of the study overall: Donor-specific Treg expansion exceeded global Treg expansion in tolerant patients, suggesting antigen drive.

Sample: CD4+ T cells from blood (PBMCs), taken 24 months after the transplant. The chain uses TRBV5-1 and TRBJ2-7, with 11 bases matching TRBD1. The TCR sequence derives from a human patient who received a combined kidney and bone marrow transplant. The T cells may come from the graft donor. CDR3 protein: CASSPGTGGNEQYF. CDR3 bases: TGCGCCAGCAGCCCAGGGACAGGGGGAAACGAGCAGTACTTC. Drawing the rest from reference TRBV5-1 and TRBJ2-7, the complete variable domain is KAGVTQTPRYLIKTRGQQVTLSCSPISGHRSVSWYQQTPGQGLQFLFEYFSETQRNKGNFPGRFSGRQFSNSRSEMNVSTLELGDSALYLCASSPGTGGNEQYFGPGTRLTVT.